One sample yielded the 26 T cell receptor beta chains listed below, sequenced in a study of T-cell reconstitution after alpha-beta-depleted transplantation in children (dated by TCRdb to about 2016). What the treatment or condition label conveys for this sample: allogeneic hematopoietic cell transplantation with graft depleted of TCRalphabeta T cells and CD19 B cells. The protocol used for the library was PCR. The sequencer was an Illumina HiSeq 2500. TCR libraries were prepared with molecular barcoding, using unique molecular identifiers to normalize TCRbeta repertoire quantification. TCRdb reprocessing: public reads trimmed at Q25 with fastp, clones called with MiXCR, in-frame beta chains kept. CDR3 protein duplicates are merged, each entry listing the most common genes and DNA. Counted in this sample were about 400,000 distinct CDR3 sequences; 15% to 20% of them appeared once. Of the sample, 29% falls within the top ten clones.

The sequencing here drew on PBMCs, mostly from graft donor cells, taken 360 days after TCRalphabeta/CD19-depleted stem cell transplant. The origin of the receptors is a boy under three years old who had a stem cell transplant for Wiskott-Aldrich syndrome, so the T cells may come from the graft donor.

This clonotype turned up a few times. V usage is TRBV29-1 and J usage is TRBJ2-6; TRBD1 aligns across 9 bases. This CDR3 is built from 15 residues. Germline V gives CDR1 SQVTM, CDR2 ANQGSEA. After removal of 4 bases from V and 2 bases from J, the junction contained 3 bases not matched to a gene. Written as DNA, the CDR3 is TGCAGCGTTGGAGGGGACAGGGCTGGGGCCAACGTCCTGACTTTC. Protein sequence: CSVGGDRAGANVLTF.

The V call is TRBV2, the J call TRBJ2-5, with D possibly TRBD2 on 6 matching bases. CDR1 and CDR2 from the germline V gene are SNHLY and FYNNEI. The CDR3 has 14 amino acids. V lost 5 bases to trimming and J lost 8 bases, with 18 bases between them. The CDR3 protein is CASSKSGRALTQYF. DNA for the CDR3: TGTGCCAGCAGTAAGAGCGGGCGTGCTTTAACCCAGTACTTC.

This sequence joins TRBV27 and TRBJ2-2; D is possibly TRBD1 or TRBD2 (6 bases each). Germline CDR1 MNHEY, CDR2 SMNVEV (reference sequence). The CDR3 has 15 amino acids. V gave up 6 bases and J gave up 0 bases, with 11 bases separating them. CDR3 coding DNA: TGTGCCAGCAGCCGGGGGACAACGAACACCGGGGAGCTGTTTTTT. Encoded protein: CASSRGTTNTGELFF.

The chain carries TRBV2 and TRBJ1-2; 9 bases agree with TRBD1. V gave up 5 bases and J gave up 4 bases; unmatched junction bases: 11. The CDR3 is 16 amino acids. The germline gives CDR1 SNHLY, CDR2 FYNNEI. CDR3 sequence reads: CASSWDRAPNGYGYTF. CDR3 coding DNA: TGTGCCAGCAGTTGGGACAGGGCACCAAACGGCTATGGCTACACCTTC.

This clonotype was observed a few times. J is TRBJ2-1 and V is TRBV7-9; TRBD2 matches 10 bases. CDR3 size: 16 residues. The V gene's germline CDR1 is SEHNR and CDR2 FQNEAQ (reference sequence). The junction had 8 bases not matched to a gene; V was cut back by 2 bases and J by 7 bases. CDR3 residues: CASSLKGSGRVNEQFF. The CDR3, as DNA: TGTGCCAGCAGCTTAAAGGGAAGCGGGAGGGTGAATGAGCAGTTCTTC.

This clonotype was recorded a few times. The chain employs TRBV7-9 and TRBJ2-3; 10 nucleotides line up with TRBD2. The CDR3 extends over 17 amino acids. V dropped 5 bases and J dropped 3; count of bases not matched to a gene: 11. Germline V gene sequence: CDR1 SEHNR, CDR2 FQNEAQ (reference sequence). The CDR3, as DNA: TGTGCCAGCAGCCCTAGGGGACTAGCGAAGCTTACAGATACGCAGTATTTT. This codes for CASSPRGLAKLTDTQYF. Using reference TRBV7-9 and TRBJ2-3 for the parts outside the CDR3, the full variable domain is DTGVSQNPRHKITKRGQNVTFRCDPISEHNRLYWYRQTLGQGPEFLTYFQNEAQLEKSRLLSDRFSAERPKGSFSTLEIQRTEQGDSAMYLCASSPRGLAKLTDTQYFGPGTRLTVL.

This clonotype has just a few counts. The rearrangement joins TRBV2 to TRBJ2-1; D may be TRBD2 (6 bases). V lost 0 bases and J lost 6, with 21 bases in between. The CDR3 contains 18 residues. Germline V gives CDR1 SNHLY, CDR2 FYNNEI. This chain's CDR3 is CASSEAPPSAKIINEQFF. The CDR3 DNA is TGTGCCAGCAGTGAAGCCCCCCCTAGCGCCAAGATCATCAATGAGCAGTTCTTC.

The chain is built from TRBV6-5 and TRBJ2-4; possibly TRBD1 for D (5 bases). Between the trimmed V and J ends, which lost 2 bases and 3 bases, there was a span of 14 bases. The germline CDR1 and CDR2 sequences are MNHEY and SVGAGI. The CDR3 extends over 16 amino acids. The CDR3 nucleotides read TGTGCCAGCAGTTACAGGGGTCGCTTGGACAAAAACATTCAGTACTTC. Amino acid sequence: CASSYRGRLDKNIQYF.

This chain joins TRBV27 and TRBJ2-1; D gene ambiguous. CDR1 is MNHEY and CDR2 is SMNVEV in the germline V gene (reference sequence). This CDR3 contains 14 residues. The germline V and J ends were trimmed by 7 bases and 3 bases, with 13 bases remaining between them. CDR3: CASKEDAVYNEQFF. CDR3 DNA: TGTGCCAGCAAGGAAGATGCAGTCTACAATGAGCAGTTCTTC.

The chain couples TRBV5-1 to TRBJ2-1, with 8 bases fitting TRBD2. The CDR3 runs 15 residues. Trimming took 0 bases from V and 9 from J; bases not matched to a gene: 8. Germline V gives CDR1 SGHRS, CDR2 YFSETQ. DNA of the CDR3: TGCGCCAGCAGCTTGGCCCGGGGGGGCCCTGGTGAGCAGTTCTTC. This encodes CASSLARGGPGEQFF.

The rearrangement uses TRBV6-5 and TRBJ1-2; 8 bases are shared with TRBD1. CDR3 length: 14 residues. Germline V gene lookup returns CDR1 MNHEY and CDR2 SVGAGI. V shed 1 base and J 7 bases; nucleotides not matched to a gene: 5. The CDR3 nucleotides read TGTGCCAGCAGTTACTATCGGACAGGGAGTGGCTACACCTTC. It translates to CASSYYRTGSGYTF.

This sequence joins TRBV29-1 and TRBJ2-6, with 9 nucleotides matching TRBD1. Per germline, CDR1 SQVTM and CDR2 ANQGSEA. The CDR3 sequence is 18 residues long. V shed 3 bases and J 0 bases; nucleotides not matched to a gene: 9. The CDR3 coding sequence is TGCAGCGTTGAGACCGGGGACAGGGTCTTCTCTGGGGCCAACGTCCTGACTTTC. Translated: CSVETGDRVFSGANVLTF.

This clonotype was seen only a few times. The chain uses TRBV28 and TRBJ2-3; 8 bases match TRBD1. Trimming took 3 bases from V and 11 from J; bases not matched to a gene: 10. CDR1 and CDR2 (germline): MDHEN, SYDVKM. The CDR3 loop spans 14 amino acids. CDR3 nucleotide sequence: TGTGCCAGCAGTTTTTACAGGGGGGCCGTGGGGCAGTATTTT. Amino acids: CASSFYRGAVGQYF.

The CDR3: CSVSSGPPTDTQYF. The CDR3 nucleotides are TGCAGCGTTTCCAGCGGTCCTCCCACAGATACGCAGTATTTT. The chain employs TRBV29-1 and TRBJ2-3, with TRBD2 as a possible D gene (5 bases). Trimming shortened V by 5 bases and J by 2 bases, and 14 bases separated the two germline ends. The CDR3 has 14 amino acids. Per the germline V gene, CDR1 is SQVTM and CDR2 is ANQGSEA.

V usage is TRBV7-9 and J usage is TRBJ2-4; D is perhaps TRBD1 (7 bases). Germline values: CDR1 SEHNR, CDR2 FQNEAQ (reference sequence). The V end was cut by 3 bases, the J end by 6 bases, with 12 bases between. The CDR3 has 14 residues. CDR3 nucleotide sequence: TGTGCCAGCAGCTTGGAGGGGGCGAGAAACATTCAGTACTTC. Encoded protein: CASSLEGARNIQYF.

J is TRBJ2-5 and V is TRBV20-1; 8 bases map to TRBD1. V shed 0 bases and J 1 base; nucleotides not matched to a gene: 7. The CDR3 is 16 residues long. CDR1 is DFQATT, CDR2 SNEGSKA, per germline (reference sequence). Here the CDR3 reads CSARDRGRRLQETQYF. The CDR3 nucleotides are TGCAGTGCTAGAGACAGGGGGCGCCGGCTCCAAGAGACCCAGTACTTC.

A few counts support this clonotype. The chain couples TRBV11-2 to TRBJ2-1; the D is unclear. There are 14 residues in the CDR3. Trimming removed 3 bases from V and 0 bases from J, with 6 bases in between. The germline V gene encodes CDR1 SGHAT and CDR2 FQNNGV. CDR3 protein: CASSFKDSYNEQFF. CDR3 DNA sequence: TGTGCCAGCAGCTTCAAGGACTCCTACAATGAGCAGTTCTTC.

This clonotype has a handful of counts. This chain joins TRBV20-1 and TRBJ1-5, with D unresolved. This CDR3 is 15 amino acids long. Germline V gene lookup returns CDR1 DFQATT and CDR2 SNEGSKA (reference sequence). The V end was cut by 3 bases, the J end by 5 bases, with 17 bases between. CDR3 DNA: TGCAGTGCTAGGAACCGAGACCGGTACGATCAGCCCCAGCATTTT. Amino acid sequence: CSARNRDRYDQPQHF.

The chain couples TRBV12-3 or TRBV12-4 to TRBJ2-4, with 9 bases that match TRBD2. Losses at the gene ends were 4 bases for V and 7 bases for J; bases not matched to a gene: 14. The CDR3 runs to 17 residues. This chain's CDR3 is CASSSSSGSVQRNIQYF. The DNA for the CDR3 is TGTGCCAGCAGTTCTAGTAGCGGGAGCGTACAAAGGAACATTCAGTACTTC.

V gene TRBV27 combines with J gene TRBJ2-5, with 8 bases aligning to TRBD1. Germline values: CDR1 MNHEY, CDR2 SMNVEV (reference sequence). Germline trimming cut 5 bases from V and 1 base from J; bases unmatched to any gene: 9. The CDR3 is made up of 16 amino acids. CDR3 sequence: CASSPSTGEIQETQYF. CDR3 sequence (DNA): TGTGCCAGCAGTCCCTCGACAGGGGAGATCCAAGAGACCCAGTACTTC.

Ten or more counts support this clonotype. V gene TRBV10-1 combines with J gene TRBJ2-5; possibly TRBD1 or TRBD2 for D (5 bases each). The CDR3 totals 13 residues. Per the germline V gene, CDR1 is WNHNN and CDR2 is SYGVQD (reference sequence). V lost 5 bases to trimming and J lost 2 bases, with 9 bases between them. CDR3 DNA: TGCGCCAGCAGTCCTGGGGGACAAGAGACCCAGTACTTC. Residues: CASSPGGQETQYF.

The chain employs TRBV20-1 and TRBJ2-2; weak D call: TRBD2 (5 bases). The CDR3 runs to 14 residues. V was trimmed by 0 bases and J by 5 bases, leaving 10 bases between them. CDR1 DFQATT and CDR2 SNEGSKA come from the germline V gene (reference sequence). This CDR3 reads CSARDRGLTGELFF. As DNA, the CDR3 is TGCAGTGCTAGAGATCGGGGTTTGACCGGGGAGCTGTTTTTT.

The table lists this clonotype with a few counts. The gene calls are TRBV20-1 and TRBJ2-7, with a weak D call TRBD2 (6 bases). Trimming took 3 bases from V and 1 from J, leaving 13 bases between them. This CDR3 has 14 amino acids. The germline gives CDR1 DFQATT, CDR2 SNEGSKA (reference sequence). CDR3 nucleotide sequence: TGCAGTGCTAGTAGACCGGGACTTTCCTACGAGCAGTACTTC. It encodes CSASRPGLSYEQYF.

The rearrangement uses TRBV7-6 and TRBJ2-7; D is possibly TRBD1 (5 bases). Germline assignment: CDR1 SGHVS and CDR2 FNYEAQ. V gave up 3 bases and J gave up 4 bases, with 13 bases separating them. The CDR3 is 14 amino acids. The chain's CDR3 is CASSLVTDKYEQYF. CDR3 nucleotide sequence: TGTGCCAGCAGCTTGGTAACGGACAAGTACGAGCAGTACTTC.

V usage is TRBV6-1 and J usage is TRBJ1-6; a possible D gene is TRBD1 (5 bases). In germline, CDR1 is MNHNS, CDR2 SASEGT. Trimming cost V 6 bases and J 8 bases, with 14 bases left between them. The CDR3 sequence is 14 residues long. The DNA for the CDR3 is TGTGCCAGCAGGGGGGGGTGGGGTGATTCACCCCTCCACTTT. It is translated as CASRGGWGDSPLHF.

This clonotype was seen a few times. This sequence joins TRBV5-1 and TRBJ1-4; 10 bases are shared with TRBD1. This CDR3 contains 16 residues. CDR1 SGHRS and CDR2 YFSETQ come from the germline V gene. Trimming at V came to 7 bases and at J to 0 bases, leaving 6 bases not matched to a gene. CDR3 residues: CASGTGVGATNEKLFF. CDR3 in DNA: TGCGCCAGCGGGACAGGGGTAGGGGCAACTAATGAAAAACTGTTTTTT.